The source of this T cell receptor beta chain is a study of cytomegalovirus exposure and HLA in healthy donors. CDR3 length: 13 amino acids. Between the trimmed V and J ends, which lost 3 bases and 2 bases, there was a span of 7 bases. Germline V lookup: CDR1 WNHNN, CDR2 SYGVQD (reference sequence). A multiplex PCR was run with 60 Vbeta primers and 13 Jbeta primers. Sequencing was performed with immunoSEQ multiplex PCR; in TCRdb, only in-frame clones are kept and a portion is missing. The sample lists fewer than 250,000 clones; approximately 80% were seen once. The clonotype was recovered from a girl between 10 and 17 years old in good health and CMV-seronegative. This chain connects TRBV10-1 to TRBJ1-2; D not resolved. The sample taken for sequencing was PBMCs. The CDR3 reads CASSETENYGYTF. CDR3 DNA: TGCGCCAGCAGTGAAACGGAGAACTATGGCTACACCTTC.